Shown below are 27 T cell receptor beta chains from a single sample sequenced in a study of OX40 agonist ivuxolimab in advanced cancers. Measured with immunoSEQ multiplex PCR; TCRdb has only the in-frame clones, and not every one. The sample lists about 94,000 clones; more than 85% were seen once. The source was CD4+ or CD8+ T cells sorted from blood, collected in a trial of the OX40 agonist ivuxolimab. The receptors were sampled from an adult with an advanced solid tumor such as melanoma, head and neck, liver or kidney cancer.

The CDR3 DNA follows: TGTGCCAGCAGCTTGAGCGGGAAACTCTACGAGCAGTACTTC. Protein: CASSLSGKLYEQYF. This chain connects TRBV7-9 to TRBJ2-7, with TRBD2 matching 7 bases. V shed 3 bases, J shed 3 bases, and the junction held 5 bases outside the gene matches. Germline CDR1 reads SEHNR; CDR2 reads FQNEAQ (reference sequence). The CDR3 contains 14 residues.

This rearrangement joins TRBV30 to TRBJ1-3; D gene uncertain. Trimming stripped 5 bases from V and 0 bases from J, with 8 bases between. The CDR3 sequence is 13 residues long. CDR1 GTSNPN and CDR2 SVGIG come from the germline V gene (reference sequence). The CDR3 reads CAWFAISGNTIYF. CDR3 in DNA: TGTGCCTGGTTTGCTATCTCTGGAAACACCATATATTTT.

This sequence joins TRBV5-4 and TRBJ2-7; the match to TRBD2 covers 11 bases. Per germline, CDR1 SGHNT and CDR2 YYREEE (reference sequence). With V trimmed by 2 bases and J by 2 bases, 0 bases remained unmatched. The CDR3 is made up of 14 amino acids. CDR3 sequence reads: CASSFSGGAYEQYF. CDR3 bases: TGTGCCAGCAGCTTTAGCGGGGGGGCCTACGAGCAGTACTTC.

The chain combines TRBV7-7 with TRBJ2-2, with TRBD1 matching over 8 bases. Germline loops: CDR1 SSHAT, CDR2 FNYEAQ (reference sequence). The CDR3 sequence is 16 residues long. After removal of 5 bases from V and 0 bases from J, the junction contained 5 bases not matched to a gene. This CDR3 is CASSGLDRANTGELFF. CDR3 sequence (DNA): TGTGCCAGCAGCGGGTTGGACAGGGCGAACACCGGGGAGCTGTTTTTT.

The chain employs TRBV7-9 and TRBJ2-7; D gene unclear. The germline CDR1 and CDR2 sequences are SEHNR and FQNEAQ (reference sequence). CDR3 length: 11 amino acids. Between the trimmed V and J ends, which lost 8 bases and 2 bases, there was a span of 7 bases. CDR3 region: CASGDAYEQYF. CDR3 sequence (DNA): TGTGCCAGCGGGGATGCCTACGAGCAGTACTTC.

The V call is TRBV5-5, the J call TRBJ2-7; D tentatively reads TRBD1 or TRBD2 (5 bases each). CDR1 and CDR2 from the germline V gene are SGHKS and YYEKEE (reference sequence). The CDR3 spans 13 residues. V was shortened by 0 bases and J by 6 bases, with 10 bases between the two germline ends. CDR3 sequence reads: CASSLALGVEQYF. The CDR3 nucleotides read TGTGCCAGCAGCTTGGCCTTGGGGGTCGAGCAGTACTTC.

This chain uses TRBV4-2 with TRBJ1-1; D ambiguous. The CDR3 is 16 amino acids. The V end lost 0 bases, the J end lost 0 bases, and 11 bases lay between the germline ends. The V gene's germline CDR1 is LGHNA and CDR2 YNFKEQ. CDR3: CASSQDRAGLNTEAFF. The DNA of the CDR3 is TGTGCCAGCAGCCAAGATCGGGCAGGACTGAACACTGAAGCTTTCTTT.

The chain carries TRBV28 and TRBJ1-1; perhaps TRBD1 as D (6 bases). This CDR3 is 18 amino acids long. Trimming took 4 bases from V and 1 from J, leaving 22 bases between them. Germline CDR1 reads MDHEN; CDR2 reads SYDVKM. For the CDR3, the DNA is TGTGCCAGCAGTTGGTACGCCGGGACACAAGGACCGAACACTGAAGCTTTCTTT. Its protein product is CASSWYAGTQGPNTEAFF.

This chain connects TRBV6-1 to TRBJ2-5; 8 bases match TRBD2. CDR3 length equals 16 residues. V dropped 3 bases and J dropped 1; count of bases not matched to a gene: 7. CDR1 and CDR2 from the germline V gene are MNHNS and SASEGT. The CDR3 reads CASSEEPLAVQETQYF. The CDR3 DNA reads as TGTGCCAGCAGTGAGGAGCCACTAGCGGTCCAAGAGACCCAGTACTTC.

The V and J genes are TRBV29-1 and TRBJ1-2; D ambiguous. The V end lost 4 bases, the J end lost 6 bases, and 9 bases lay between the germline ends. Per germline, CDR1 SQVTM and CDR2 ANQGSEA. The CDR3 extends over 11 amino acids. This chain's CDR3 is CSVVSGNGYTF. CDR3 nucleotides: TGCAGCGTTGTGTCGGGTAATGGCTACACCTTC. Based on the CDR3 plus reference TRBV29-1 and TRBJ1-2, the full variable domain is SAVISQKPSRDICQRGTSLTIQCQVDSQVTMMFWYRQQPGQSLTLIATANQGSEATYESGFVIDKFPISRPNLTFSTLTVSNMSPEDSSIYLCSVVSGNGYTFGSGTRLTVV.

The CDR3 region has the DNA TGTGCCGGAAGGGCGGGGTACGAGCAGTACTTC. Its translation: CAGRAGYEQYF. J is TRBJ2-7 and V is TRBV30; a possible D gene is TRBD2 (6 bases). Germline-derived CDR1 and CDR2 are GTSNPN and SVGIG (reference sequence). Trimming took off 8 bases at V and 4 bases at J, with 12 bases between the two ends. CDR3 length equals 11 residues.

This rearrangement joins TRBV27 to TRBJ2-3, with D unclear. The V gene's germline CDR1 is MNHEY and CDR2 SMNVEV (reference sequence). Trimming removed 6 bases from V and 3 bases from J, with 16 bases in between. The CDR3 contains 15 residues. The CDR3 coding sequence is TGTGCCAGCAGCTTCTCACTTTACAGTACAGATACGCAGTATTTT. It specifies CASSFSLYSTDTQYF.

About this clone itself: This CDR3 is missing its conserved last phenylalanine or tryptophan, likely due to a read error. The DNA is omitted, as the CDR3 cannot be located on it reliably, and the CDR3 follows TCRdb's listing. The chain joins TRBV6-1 to TRBJ1-1. The germline gives CDR1 MNHNS, CDR2 SASEGT. 8 amino acids form the CDR3, both terminal residues included. The CDR3 sequence is CASSSRAT.

This chain connects TRBV5-4 to TRBJ2-3; possible D gene TRBD2, 5 bases. In germline, CDR1 is SGHNT, CDR2 YYREEE (reference sequence). The CDR3 is 16 amino acids. Between the trimmed V and J ends, which lost 0 bases and 3 bases, there was a span of 14 bases. CDR3 DNA sequence: TGTGCCAGCAGCTTGGGAGCGGACCTACGGACAGATACGCAGTATTTT. Translating it yields CASSLGADLRTDTQYF.

V and J are TRBV27 and TRBJ1-1; D call uncertain. Looked up from germline, CDR1 is MNHEY and CDR2 is SMNVEV (reference sequence). Trimming removed 3 bases at V and 0 bases at J, with 8 bases between. The CDR3 runs to 14 residues. This CDR3 is CASSFRGMNTEAFF. The CDR3 bases are TGTGCCAGCAGTTTTCGTGGCATGAACACTGAAGCTTTCTTT.

This sequence joins TRBV27 and TRBJ1-6, with D possibly matching TRBD1 (5 bases). V gave up 6 bases and J gave up 0 bases, with 9 bases separating them. Germline assignment: CDR1 MNHEY and CDR2 SMNVEV (reference sequence). CDR3 length: 15 residues. The CDR3, as DNA: TGTGCCAGCAGATCGACAGACTCCTATAATTCACCCCTCCACTTT. Residues: CASRSTDSYNSPLHF.

The chain combines TRBV7-9 with TRBJ2-1; 11 nucleotides agree with TRBD2. The CDR3 runs to 15 residues. The J segment lost 4 bases and the V segment lost 10 bases, leaving 9 bases of the junction unmatched. CDR1 is SEHNR and CDR2 is FQNEAQ in the germline V gene (reference sequence). The CDR3 reads CATFSGRDLYNEQFF. The CDR3 DNA sequence: TGTGCCACGTTTAGCGGGAGGGACCTTTACAATGAGCAGTTCTTC.

The rearrangement uses TRBV7-2 and TRBJ2-5; D unclear. The CDR3 sequence is 13 residues long. The germline gives CDR1 SGHTA, CDR2 FQGNSA. V was pared by 4 bases and J by 5 bases, with 11 bases between. CDR3 DNA sequence: TGTGCCAGCAGCTCGACCCTCAGGGAGACCCAGTACTTC. Translated, it gives CASSSTLRETQYF.

The V and J genes are TRBV11-2 and TRBJ2-5, with 7 nucleotides matching TRBD1. The germline V gene has CDR1 SGHAT and CDR2 FQNNGV. V was pared by 0 bases and J by 2 bases, with 0 bases of the junction left unmatched. The CDR3 totals 14 residues. Written as DNA, the CDR3 is TGTGCCAGCAGCTTAGAGGGACAGCAAGAGACCCAGTACTTC. It is translated as CASSLEGQQETQYF.

The chain has TRBV15 and TRBJ2-1; 7 nucleotides match TRBD1. CDR3 length equals 15 residues. In germline, CDR1 is LNHNV, CDR2 YYDKDF (reference sequence). V lost 5 bases to trimming and J lost 4 bases; unmatched junction nucleotides: 8. DNA for the CDR3: TGTGCCACCAGCGGAACCTGGGACAGTTACAATGAGCAGTTCTTC. Residues: CATSGTWDSYNEQFF.

The rearrangement links TRBV9 to TRBJ2-1; D is undetermined. CDR1 and CDR2 from the germline V gene are SGDLS and YYNGEE. The CDR3 totals 16 residues. The V end was cut by 4 bases, the J end by 5 bases, with 19 bases between. The CDR3 sequence is CASSPDPELKHNEQFF. The CDR3 DNA sequence: TGTGCCAGCAGCCCCGATCCGGAACTAAAACACAATGAGCAGTTCTTC.

The chain uses TRBV4-3 and TRBJ1-1, with 11 bases identical to TRBD1. Germline lookup yields CDR1 LGHNA and CDR2 YSLEER. Trimming removed 4 bases from V and 1 base from J; junction bases left unmatched: 8. The CDR3 consists of 17 residues. The CDR3 region has the DNA TGCGCCAGCAGCCCCTTTGGACAGGGGGCTAGGAACACTGAAGCTTTCTTT. This translates into CASSPFGQGARNTEAFF.

V usage is TRBV4-3 and J usage is TRBJ2-3, with TRBD2 identical over 13 bases. The junction had 3 bases not matched to a gene; V was cut back by 4 bases and J by 2 bases. CDR1 LGHNA and CDR2 YSLEER come from the germline V gene. The CDR3 is made up of 16 amino acids. The CDR3: CASSPGLAGLTDTQYF. In nucleotides, the CDR3 is TGCGCCAGCAGCCCGGGACTAGCGGGGCTCACAGATACGCAGTATTTT.

The chain recombines TRBV10-3 with TRBJ1-2; 7 bases match TRBD1. CDR3 length: 15 residues. Germline V lookup: CDR1 ENHRY, CDR2 SYGVKD. V was pared by 0 bases and J by 5 bases, with 6 bases of the junction left unmatched. In DNA, the CDR3 is TGTGCCATCAGTGAGTCTGGACAGGCTGAGTATGGCTACACCTTC. It specifies CAISESGQAEYGYTF.

The genes are TRBV6-5 and TRBJ1-1; D unresolved. Trimming took off 6 bases at V and 6 bases at J, with 8 bases between the two ends. Germline V lookup: CDR1 MNHEY, CDR2 SVGAGI. The CDR3 runs 11 residues. The chain's CDR3 is CASSYGPEAFF. As DNA, the CDR3 is TGTGCCAGCAGCTACGGACCTGAAGCTTTCTTT.

CDR3 sequence (DNA): TGTGCCAGCAGTGAAGGCCCCAATGAGCAGTTCTTC. As protein: CASSEGPNEQFF. V gene TRBV6-1 combines with J gene TRBJ2-1; no definite D call. The V gene lost 1 base and the J gene lost 6 bases, with 4 bases spanning the gap. The CDR3 extends over 12 amino acids. In germline, CDR1 is MNHNS, CDR2 SASEGT.

The chain uses TRBV7-2 and TRBJ2-7; 8 bases are a match to TRBD2. V lost 5 bases, J lost 3 bases, and 18 bases stayed unmatched. This CDR3 has 18 residues. The germline V gene has CDR1 SGHTA and CDR2 FQGNSA. CDR3 in DNA: TGTGCCAGCAGCCCCCGATTGGGACGCGGGGGGCCGATCTACGAGCAGTACTTC. Translated, it gives CASSPRLGRGGPIYEQYF.